The clone carrying this T cell receptor beta chain was recorded only once. Antigen unknown. The data originate from a study of lymphopenia after photon versus proton radiotherapy. General observations from the study: Post-nadir diversity loss with photons came from oligoclonal expansion, particularly CD8+ Temra cells. Under photons, naive T cells and diversity fell while effector/memory populations rose.

After removal of 1 base from V and 8 bases from J, the junction contained 4 bases not matched to a gene. The length of the CDR3 is 13 residues. The V gene's germline CDR1 is GTSNPN and CDR2 SVGIG (reference sequence). TCRdb keeps only in-frame clones here, not all; method: immunoSEQ multiplex PCR. The sample shows roughly 23,000 clones, 80% to 90% of them seen only once. Sample: peripheral blood, taken from a patient treated with proton-based radiotherapy. V gene TRBV30 combines with J gene TRBJ1-4; the match to TRBD1 covers 7 bases. The sequence derives from a man older than 75 with esophageal cancer. The DNA of the CDR3 is TGTGCCTGGAGTGACAGGGGTAGGGAAAAACTGTTTTTT. Amino acid sequence: CAWSDRGREKLFF.